The rows below give T cell receptor beta chains drawn from one sample of a study of tissue T cells after allogeneic stem cell transplantation. The data were produced by immunoSEQ multiplex PCR, yet TCRdb's version contains in-frame clones alone and is incomplete. The sample carries roughly 9,700 clones, under 75% recorded once. The starting material was tissue from the ileum, obtained at autopsy. The receptors come from a woman aged 18-49 years with breast cancer. The CDR3 runs from the conserved cysteine through the conserved F or W. The D gene is left open where the match is weak. For some rows the clone size is stated as once, few or many, or as a class when expanded; others skip it.

- TRBJ2-7 - TRBV2 CASRDPGSDNEQYF TGTGCCAGCAGAGACCCGGGGTCAGACAACGAGCAGTACTTC
- TRBJ2-3 - TRBV27 CASRLAGTDTQYF TGTGCCAGTCGGTTAGCGGGCACAGATACGCAGTATTTT
- TRBJ1-2 - TRBV30 CAWSPRVGGYTF TGTGCCTGGAGTCCTAGGGTGGGGGGCTACACCTTC
- TRBJ2-5 - TRBV10-3 CAISEPGITSQETQYF TGTGCCATCAGTGAGCCCGGGATCACCTCTCAAGAGACCCAGTACTTC
- TRBJ1-6 - TRBV5-4 CASSLDGGTRNSPLHF TGTGCCAGCAGCTTGGACGGGGGGACAAGGAATTCACCCCTCCACTTT
- TRBJ2-1 - TRBV12-5 CASGPHPVAYNEQFF TGTGCTAGTGGTCCCCACCCAGTAGCCTACAATGAGCAGTTCTTC
- TRBJ2-3 - TRBV28 CASRRTAIETQYF TGTGCCAGCAGAAGGACGGCGATTGAAACGCAGTATTTT
- TRBJ1-5 - TRBV20-1 CSASRTASFNQPQHF TGCAGTGCTAGTCGCACCGCTAGTTTCAATCAGCCCCAGCATTTT
- TRBJ1-2 once TRBV10-3 CATLIGGRGYTF TGTGCCACCTTAATAGGAGGAAGAGGCTACACCTTC
- TRBJ1-2 - TRBV5-1 CASSLRGGYGYTF TGCGCCAGCAGCTTGAGGGGGGGTTATGGCTACACCTTC
- TRBJ1-5 once TRBV28 CASSFPQHF TGTGCCAGCAGTTTTCCCCAGCATTTT
TRBD2 TRBJ2-7 - TRBV5-1 CATGRGDLPPVEQYF TGCGCCACCGGGAGGGGGGATTTACCCCCGGTCGAGCAGTACTTC
- TRBJ1-5 few TRBV7-2 CASSLDVSGNQPQHF TGTGCCAGCAGCTTAGATGTGTCTGGCAATCAGCCCCAGCATTTT
- TRBJ2-3 - TRBV7-7 CASSLAERADTQYF TGTGCTAGCAGCTTAGCGGAGAGGGCGGATACGCAGTATTTT
TRBD1 TRBJ2-3 - TRBV29-1 CSVAQGADTQYF TGCAGCGTTGCACAGGGGGCAGATACGCAGTATTTT
TRBD1 TRBJ2-7 - TRBV5-1 CASSKSGTDYEQYF TGCGCCAGCAGCAAGTCCGGGACAGACTACGAGCAGTACTTC
- TRBJ2-7 large TRBV7-2 CASSDNREYYEQYF TGTGCCAGCAGCGATAATAGAGAATACTACGAGCAGTACTTC
- TRBJ2-7 - TRBV3-1/TRBV3-2 CASSRVGSQDEQYF TGTGCCAGCAGCCGAGTTGGGTCACAGGACGAGCAGTACTTC
- TRBJ2-6 few TRBV24-1 CATSEPGANVLTF TGTGCCACCAGTGAGCCCGGGGCCAACGTCCTGACTTTC
TRBD1 TRBJ1-2 - TRBV4-1 CASSRLDRGDYGYTF TGCGCCAGCAGCCGCTTGGACAGGGGGGACTATGGCTACACCTTC
- TRBJ2-2 - TRBV11-3 CASSHEAEGEELFF TGTGCCAGCAGCCACGAAGCGGAGGGGGAGGAGCTGTTTTTT
- TRBJ1-1 - TRBV18 CASSPVRGGSEAFF TGTGCCAGCTCACCAGTAAGGGGAGGATCTGAAGCTTTCTTT
- TRBJ2-5 - TRBV3-1/TRBV3-2 CASSQDRGAGPGPQYF TGTGCCAGCAGCCAAGATCGCGGGGCAGGCCCTGGGCCCCAGTACTTC
TRBD2 TRBJ2-5 - TRBV19 CASSIGTSLQETQYF TGTGCCAGTAGTATAGGGACTAGTCTCCAAGAGACCCAGTACTTC
- TRBJ1-2 few TRBV5-1 CASSSQGNGYTF TGCGCCAGCAGCTCCCAGGGGAATGGCTACACCTTC
- TRBJ1-1 - TRBV28 CASKGVLWEAFF TGTGCCAGCAAGGGGGTTCTATGGGAAGCTTTCTTT
- TRBJ1-5 - TRBV28 CASSLATRGDDQPQHF TGTGCCAGCAGTTTAGCGACCCGGGGTGACGATCAGCCCCAGCATTTT
- TRBJ1-2 - TRBV4-2 CASSPIARADYGYTF TGTGCCAGCAGCCCAATCGCCCGAGCGGACTATGGCTACACCTTC
- TRBJ1-2 - TRBV5-4 CASSLVTSYGYTF TGTGCCAGCAGCTTGGTAACCTCCTATGGCTACACCTTC
- TRBJ2-2 - TRBV7-3 CASSSANTGELFF TGTGCCAGCAGCTCCGCGAACACCGGGGAGCTGTTTTTT
- TRBJ2-2 - TRBV7-2 CASSFLMGPGELFF TGTGCCAGCAGTTTTCTTATGGGGCCCGGGGAGCTGTTTTTT
TRBD1 TRBJ2-1 once TRBV6-6 CASSLLDRGGEQFF TGTGCCAGCAGTTTACTTGACAGGGGAGGAGAGCAGTTCTTC
- TRBJ1-3 - TRBV27 CASRHGRRSGNTIYF TGTGCCAGCAGACACGGACGGCGTTCTGGAAACACCATATATTTT
- TRBJ2-1 - TRBV7-9 CASSLLHIEQFF TGTGCCAGCAGCTTATTACACATTGAGCAGTTCTTC
TRBD2 TRBJ2-3 - TRBV5-5 CASSSSGRFSDTQYF TGTGCCAGCAGCTCTAGCGGGAGGTTCTCGGATACGCAGTATTTT
- TRBJ2-5 - TRBV30 CAWSVGFGQQETQYF TGTGCCTGGAGTGTAGGTTTCGGGCAGCAAGAGACCCAGTACTTC
- TRBJ2-7 - TRBV28 CASSLKLYEQYF TGTGCCAGCAGTTTAAAGCTCTACGAGCAGTACTTC
TRBD2 TRBJ2-2 - TRBV30 CAWSPPGSGRVGELFF TGTGCCTGGAGTCCCCCGGGTAGCGGGAGGGTAGGGGAGCTGTTTTTT
TRBD1 TRBJ1-4 - TRBV6-5 CASSLGQGGEKLFF TGTGCCAGCAGCCTAGGACAGGGGGGCGAAAAACTGTTTTTT